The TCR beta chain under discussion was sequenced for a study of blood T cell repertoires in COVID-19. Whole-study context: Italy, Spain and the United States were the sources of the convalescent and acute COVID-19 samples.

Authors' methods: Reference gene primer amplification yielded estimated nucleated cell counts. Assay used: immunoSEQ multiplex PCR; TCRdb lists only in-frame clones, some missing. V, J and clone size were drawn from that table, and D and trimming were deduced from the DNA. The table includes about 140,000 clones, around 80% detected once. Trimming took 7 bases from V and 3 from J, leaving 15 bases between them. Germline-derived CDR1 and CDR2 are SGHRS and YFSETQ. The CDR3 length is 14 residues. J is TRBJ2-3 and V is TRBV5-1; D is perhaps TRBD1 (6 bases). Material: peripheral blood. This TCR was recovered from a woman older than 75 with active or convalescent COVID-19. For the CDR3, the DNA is TGCGCCAGCTACAAACAGGGTCCAACAGATACGCAGTATTTT. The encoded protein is CASYKQGPTDTQYF.